What follows is one T cell receptor (beta chain) and its context. The antigen is unknown. Primers for the PCR totalled 60 Vbeta and 13 Jbeta. Clones were sequenced by immunoSEQ multiplex PCR, and TCRdb holds only the in-frame ones, with some missing. The sample is made up of 90,000 to 130,000 clones, and the top ten hold about 6.8% of it. The data stem from a study of cytomegalovirus exposure and HLA in healthy donors. Study-wide findings and caveats: Fewer N-insertions than the roughly 670-donor mean were reportedly shown by an Asian-associated ancestry cluster in a later analysis. With later analysis, a missense DCLRE1C variant became linked to TCR beta V- and J-gene trimming.

Germline assignment: CDR1 SGHRS and CDR2 YFSETQ. Trimming removed 1 base at V and 0 bases at J, with 8 bases between. This CDR3 spans 16 amino acids. Material for sequencing was PBMCs. The chain couples TRBV5-1 to TRBJ2-6; D not certain. This sequence was found in a man in his forties or fifties in good health and CMV-seropositive. The CDR3 is CASSLTANSGANVLTF. The CDR3 coding sequence is TGCGCCAGCAGCTTGACAGCCAACTCTGGGGCCAACGTCCTGACTTTC.